This T cell receptor beta chain was sequenced in a study of human CD8 memory T cell subsets. The CDR3 spans 17 residues. CDR1 is DFQATT, CDR2 SNEGSKA, per germline (reference sequence). Study results and limitations: Greater diversity was suggested by Chao1 estimates for stem-like memory T cells than for precursor exhausted T cells. Repertoires of stem-like memory and precursor exhausted T cells showed minimal mutual overlap. The chains that were sequenced in this study were only T cell receptor beta chains. High, similar diversity marked stem-like memory and precursor exhausted T cells but not effector memory cells.

Making the TCR beta libraries relied on UMI-labeled 5' RACE. For each CDR3 protein, TCRdb gives one entry from its re-call of the 5' RACE reads, without DNA. The sample totals some 10,000 distinct CDR3 sequences. About this clonotype itself: The target antigen is unknown.

Sequencing was carried out using CD8+ T cells from PBMCs. The chain joins TRBV20-1 to TRBJ2-7; TCRdb's D call of TRBD2 is untestable without DNA. This TCR came from a human donor in good health. CDR3 loop: CSASGGIAGVSLDEQYF.